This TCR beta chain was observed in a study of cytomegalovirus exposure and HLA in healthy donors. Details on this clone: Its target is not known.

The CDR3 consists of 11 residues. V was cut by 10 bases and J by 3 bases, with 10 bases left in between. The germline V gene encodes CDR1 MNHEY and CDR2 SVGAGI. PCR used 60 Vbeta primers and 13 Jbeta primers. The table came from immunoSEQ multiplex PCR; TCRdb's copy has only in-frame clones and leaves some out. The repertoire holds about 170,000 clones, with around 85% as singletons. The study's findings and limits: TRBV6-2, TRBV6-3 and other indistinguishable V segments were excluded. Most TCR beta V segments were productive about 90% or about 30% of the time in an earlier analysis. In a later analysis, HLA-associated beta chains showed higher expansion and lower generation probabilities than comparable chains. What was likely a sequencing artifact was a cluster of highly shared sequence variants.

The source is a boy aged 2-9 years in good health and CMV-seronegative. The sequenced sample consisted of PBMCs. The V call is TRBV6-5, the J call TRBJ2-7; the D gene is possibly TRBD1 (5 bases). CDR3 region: CATTQGYEQYF. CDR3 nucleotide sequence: TGTGCCACAACGCAGGGCTACGAGCAGTACTTC.